This T cell receptor beta chain was identified in a study of blood T cell repertoires in COVID-19. In germline, CDR1 is MRHNA, CDR2 SNTAGT. Trimming took 6 bases from V and 4 from J, leaving 12 bases between them. The CDR3 loop spans 13 amino acids. In its sample, this clone was seen a few times. The protocol was immunoSEQ multiplex PCR, while the TCRdb copy is restricted to in-frame clones and leaves out a portion. The table records 75,000 to 95,000 clones, roughly 84% of them present only once. The sequenced material came from peripheral blood. The TCR originated in a woman aged 80 or over with acute or convalescent COVID-19. The rearrangement links TRBV6-4 to TRBJ1-1, with D uncertain. In nucleotides, the CDR3 is TGTGCCAGCAGCCGGGAAGATGGCACTGAAGCTTTCTTT. Its protein product is CASSREDGTEAFF.